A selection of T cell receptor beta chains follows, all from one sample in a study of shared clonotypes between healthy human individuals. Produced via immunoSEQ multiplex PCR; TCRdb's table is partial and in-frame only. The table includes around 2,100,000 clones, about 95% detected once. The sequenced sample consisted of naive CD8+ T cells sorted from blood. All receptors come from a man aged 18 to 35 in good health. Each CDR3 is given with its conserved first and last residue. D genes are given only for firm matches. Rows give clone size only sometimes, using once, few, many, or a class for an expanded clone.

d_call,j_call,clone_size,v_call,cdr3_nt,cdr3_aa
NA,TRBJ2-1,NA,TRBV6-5,TGTGCCAGCAGTTACTCTACGGGAGAGGCCTACAATGAGCAGTTCTTC,CASSYSTGEAYNEQFF
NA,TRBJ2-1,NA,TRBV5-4,TGTGCCAGCAGCTTGGGTCTGGCGGACAGCTACTACAATGAGCAGTTCTTC,CASSLGLADSYYNEQFF
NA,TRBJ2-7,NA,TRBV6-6,TGTGCCAGCAGTTTAGACCTCGTTGAGCAGTACTTC,CASSLDLVEQYF
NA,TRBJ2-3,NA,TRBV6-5,TGTGCCAGCAGTTCCGGGGTAGGCACAGATACGCAGTATTTT,CASSSGVGTDTQYF
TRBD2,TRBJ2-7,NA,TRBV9,TGTGCCAGCAGCGTAGAGGGGACTAGCTCCTACGAGCAGTACTTC,CASSVEGTSSYEQYF
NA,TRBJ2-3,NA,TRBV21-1,TGTGCCAGCAGCAAAGAGGCGGCACCGCAGTATTTT,CASSKEAAPQYF
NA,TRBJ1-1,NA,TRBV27,TGTGCCAGCAGTCCTCGGGGGGGCTCTGAAGCTTTCTTT,CASSPRGGSEAFF
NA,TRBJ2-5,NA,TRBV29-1,TGCAGCGTTGACCCCGGGGGGCCGGTTGAGACCCAGTACTTC,CSVDPGGPVETQYF
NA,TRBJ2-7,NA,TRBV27,TGTGCCAGCAGTTTATCTTCAGGCGTGCTACTGTACGAGCAGTACTTC,CASSLSSGVLLYEQYF
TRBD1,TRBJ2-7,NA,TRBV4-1,TGCGCCAGCAGCCAAGAGGACAGGAAGTACTACGAGCAGTACTTC,CASSQEDRKYYEQYF
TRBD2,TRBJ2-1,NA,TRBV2,TGTGCCAGCAGCCACACTCTAGCGGACCCCTCCTACAATGAGCAGTTCTTC,CASSHTLADPSYNEQFF
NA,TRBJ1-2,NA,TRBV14,TGTGCCAGCAGCCAAGATAGGAACAGGATTAACTATGGCTACACCTTC,CASSQDRNRINYGYTF
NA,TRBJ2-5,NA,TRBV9,TGTGCCAGCAGCACTGGGGACCGACTGGAGACCCAGTACTTC,CASSTGDRLETQYF
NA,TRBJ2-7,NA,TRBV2,TGTGCCAGCAGTGAAGCGAGCTCCTACGAGCAGTACTTC,CASSEASSYEQYF
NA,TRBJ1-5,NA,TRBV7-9,TGTGCCAGCAGCTTAGTGGATGGCAATCAGCCCCAGCATTTT,CASSLVDGNQPQHF
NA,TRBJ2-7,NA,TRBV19,TGTGCCAGCGCTGGAGACCCTAGCCTGAACGAGCAGTACTTC,CASAGDPSLNEQYF
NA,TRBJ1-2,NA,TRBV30,TGTGCCGGGCCCCCAGGGGATCCCACCTATGGCTACACCTTC,CAGPPGDPTYGYTF
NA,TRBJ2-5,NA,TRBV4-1,TGCGCCAGCAGCCCGGGGGGCGGGGGAAAAGAGACCCAGTACTTC,CASSPGGGGKETQYF
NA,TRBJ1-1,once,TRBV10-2,TGCGCCAGCAGACGCAAAGGGGGTAAGAACACTGAAGCTTTCTTT,CASRRKGGKNTEAFF
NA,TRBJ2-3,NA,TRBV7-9,TGTGCCAGCAGCTTCGGGGTTGTGGATACGCAGTATTTT,CASSFGVVDTQYF
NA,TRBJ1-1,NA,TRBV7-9,TGTGCCAGCAGCTTATCTGTAAGGGTTGAAAGGGGGAACACTGAAGCTTTCTTT,CASSLSVRVERGNTEAFF
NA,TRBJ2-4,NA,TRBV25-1,TGTGCCAGCACCGAGGGGTTGGCCAAAAACATTCAGTACTTC,CASTEGLAKNIQYF
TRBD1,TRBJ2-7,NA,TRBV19,TGTGCCAGTAGTGAAGACAGGGGCTACGAGCAGTACTTC,CASSEDRGYEQYF
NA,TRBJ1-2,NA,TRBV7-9,TGTGCCCAATCCTGGGGGTACTATGGCTACACCTTC,CAQSWGYYGYTF
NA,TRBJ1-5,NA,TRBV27,TGTGCCAGCAGTTTAGGGGGTTATCAGCCCCAGCATTTT,CASSLGGYQPQHF
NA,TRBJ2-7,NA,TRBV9,TGTGCCAGCAGCGCGGAATCGGGAAACTCCTACGAGCAGTACTTC,CASSAESGNSYEQYF
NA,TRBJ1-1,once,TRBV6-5,TGTGCCAGCAGCCTTTCTGAGGGTGAAGCTTTCTTT,CASSLSEGEAFF
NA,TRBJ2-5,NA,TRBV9,TGTGCCAGCAGCGTAGAAGGCAGTTACCAAGAGACCCAGTACTTC,CASSVEGSYQETQYF
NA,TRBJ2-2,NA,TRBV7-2,TGTGCCAGCAGCTCCTTAACGGGCGGGGAGCTGTTTTTT,CASSSLTGGELFF
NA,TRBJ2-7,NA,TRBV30,TGTGCCTGGAGTAGGACAGTCGGGGCCTACGAGCAGTACTTC,CAWSRTVGAYEQYF
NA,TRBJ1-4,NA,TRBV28,TGTGCCAGTCGATTAAAGACCGAAGTTTTAATTAATGAAAAACTGTTTTTT,CASRLKTEVLINEKLFF
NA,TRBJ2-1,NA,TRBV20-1,TGCAGTGCGGCAGAAGACCACGAGTTCTTC,CSAAEDHEFF
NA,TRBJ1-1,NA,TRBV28,TGTGCCAGCAGTTTATTCTGGATGGACAACAGTTTGAACACTGAAGCTTTCTTT,CASSLFWMDNSLNTEAFF
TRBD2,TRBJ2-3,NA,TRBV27,TGTGCCAGCAGTCCCCACAGACTAGCGGGAGGGTTCACAGATACGCAGTATTTT,CASSPHRLAGGFTDTQYF
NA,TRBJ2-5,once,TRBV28,TGTGCCAGCAGTTTCCCGGGGGAGACCCAGTACTTC,CASSFPGETQYF
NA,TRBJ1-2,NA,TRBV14,TGTGCCAGCAGCCCCGGGACCAGGGGAGGCTATGGCTACACCTTC,CASSPGTRGGYGYTF
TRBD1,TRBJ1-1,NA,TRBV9,TGTGCCAGCAGCGCACAGGGGGCGAGCGGTGAAGCTTTCTTT,CASSAQGASGEAFF
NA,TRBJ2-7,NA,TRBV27,TGTGCCAGCAGTTCTTTGGGCCCGAAGTGGGTTTACGAGCAGTACTTC,CASSSLGPKWVYEQYF
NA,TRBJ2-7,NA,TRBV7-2,TGTGCCAGCAGCCCCCCAAGCTCCTACGAGCAGTACTTC,CASSPPSSYEQYF
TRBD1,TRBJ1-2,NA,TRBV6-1,TGTGCCAGCAGTGTTGACAGGGGAGGAAACTATGGCTACACCTTC,CASSVDRGGNYGYTF
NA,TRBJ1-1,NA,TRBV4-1,TGCGCCAGCAGCCAATCCGGGTATGCTTTCTTT,CASSQSGYAFF
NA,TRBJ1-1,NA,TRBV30,TGTGCCTTAAAGGGGACTTATGGCACTGAAGCTTTCTTT,CALKGTYGTEAFF
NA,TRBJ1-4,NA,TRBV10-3,TGTGCCATCAGTGAGTCTTCAACTAATGAAAAACTGTTTTTT,CAISESSTNEKLFF
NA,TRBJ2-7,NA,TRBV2,TGTGCCAGCAGTCCCCGGCTATACGAGCAGTACTTC,CASSPRLYEQYF
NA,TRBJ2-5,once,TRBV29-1,TGCAGCGTTGAAAGGGACACCCAAGAGACCCAGTACTTC,CSVERDTQETQYF
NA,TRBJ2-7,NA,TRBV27,TGTGCCAGCAGTTTATCGACGTCGGCAGGGGCCCTCTACTACGAGCAGTACTTC,CASSLSTSAGALYYEQYF
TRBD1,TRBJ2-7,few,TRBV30,TGTGCCTGGGCGGGACAGGGGTTTAACGAGCAGTACTTC,CAWAGQGFNEQYF
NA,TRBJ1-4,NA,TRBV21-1,TGTGCCAGCAGCACTAAATACAGGGCGGGAGAAAAACTGTTTTTT,CASSTKYRAGEKLFF
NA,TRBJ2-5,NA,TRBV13,TGTGCCAGCAGCTTAGGTACAGGTTGGGAGACCCAGTACTTC,CASSLGTGWETQYF
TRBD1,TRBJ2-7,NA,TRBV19,TGTGCCAGTAGCCCCGGGACAGCTGCCTACGAGCAGTACTTC,CASSPGTAAYEQYF
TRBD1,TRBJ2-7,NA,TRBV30,TGTGCCTGGAGCCCAGGGGGGGACAGGGTCACCTACGAGCAGTACTTC,CAWSPGGDRVTYEQYF
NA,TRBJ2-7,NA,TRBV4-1,TGCGCCAGCAGCCAAGTATCTGGACATCAGGGCTACGAGCAGTACTTC,CASSQVSGHQGYEQYF
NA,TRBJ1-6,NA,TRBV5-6,TGTGCCAGCAGCCCGGGACCGTCTAATTCACCCCTCCACTTT,CASSPGPSNSPLHF
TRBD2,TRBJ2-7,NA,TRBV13,TGTGCCAGCAGCTTAGGGCTTAGCGGGAGGCCCTCCTACGAGCAGTACTTC,CASSLGLSGRPSYEQYF
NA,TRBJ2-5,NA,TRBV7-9,TGTGCCAGCAGCCCCCCCCCGGGGGCTCAGGAGACCCAGTACTTC,CASSPPPGAQETQYF
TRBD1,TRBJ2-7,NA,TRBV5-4,TGTGCCAGCAGGGGGTGGACAGGAGAGACCTACGAGCAGTACTTC,CASRGWTGETYEQYF
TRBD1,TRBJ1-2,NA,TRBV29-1,TGCAGCGTTGATGAAGGCGGACAGGGTAGTGCTCATGGCTACACCTTC,CSVDEGGQGSAHGYTF
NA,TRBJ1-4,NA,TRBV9,TGTGCCAGCAGTGAAGAAGGGGGAATGCCTGAAAAACTGTTTTTT,CASSEEGGMPEKLFF
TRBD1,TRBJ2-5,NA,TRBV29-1,TGCAGCGTTCAACCAGGACAGGGGAGGAACTTC,CSVQPGQGRNF